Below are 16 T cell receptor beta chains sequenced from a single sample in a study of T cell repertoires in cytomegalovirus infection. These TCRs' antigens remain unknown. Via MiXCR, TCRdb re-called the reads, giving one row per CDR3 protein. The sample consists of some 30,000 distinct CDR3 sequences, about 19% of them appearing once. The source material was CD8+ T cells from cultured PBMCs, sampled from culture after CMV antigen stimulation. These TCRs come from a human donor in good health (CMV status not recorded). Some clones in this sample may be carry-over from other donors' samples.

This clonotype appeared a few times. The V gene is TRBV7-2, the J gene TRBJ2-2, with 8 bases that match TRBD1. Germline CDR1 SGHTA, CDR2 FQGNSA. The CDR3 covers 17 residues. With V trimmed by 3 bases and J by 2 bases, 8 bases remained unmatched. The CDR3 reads CASSLGVDRANTGELFF. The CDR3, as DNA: TGTGCCAGCAGCTTGGGGGTGGACAGGGCTAACACCGGGGAGCTGTTTTTT.

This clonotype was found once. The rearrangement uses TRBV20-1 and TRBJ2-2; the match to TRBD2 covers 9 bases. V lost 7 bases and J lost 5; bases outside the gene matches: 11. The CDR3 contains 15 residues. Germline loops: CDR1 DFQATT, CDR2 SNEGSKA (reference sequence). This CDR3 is CSVGSGGSRTGELFF. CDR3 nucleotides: TGCAGTGTCGGTAGCGGGGGATCGAGGACCGGGGAGCTGTTTTTT.

The CDR3 coding sequence is TGTGCCAGCAGCCGCGGGTCGGGGACAGACACCTACGAGCAGTACTTC. This codes for CASSRGSGTDTYEQYF. The V and J genes are TRBV7-9 and TRBJ2-7, with 7 positions matching TRBD1. The V segment lost 5 bases and the J segment 2 bases; nucleotides outside the gene matches: 12. The CDR3 extends over 16 amino acids. Germline loops: CDR1 SEHNR, CDR2 FQNEAQ (reference sequence). The full variable domain, with the rest looked up from reference TRBV7-9 and TRBJ2-7, is DTGVSQNPRHKITKRGQNVTFRCDPISEHNRLYWYRQTLGQGPEFLTYFQNEAQLEKSRLLSDRFSAERPKGSFSTLEIQRTEQGDSAMYLCASSRGSGTDTYEQYFGPGTRLTVT.

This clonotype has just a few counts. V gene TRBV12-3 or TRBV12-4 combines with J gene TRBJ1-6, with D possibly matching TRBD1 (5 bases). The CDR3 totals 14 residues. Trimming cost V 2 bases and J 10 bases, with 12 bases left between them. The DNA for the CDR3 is TGTGCCAGCAGTTTATCAGGGAATAGCTCACCCCTCCACTTT. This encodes CASSLSGNSSPLHF.

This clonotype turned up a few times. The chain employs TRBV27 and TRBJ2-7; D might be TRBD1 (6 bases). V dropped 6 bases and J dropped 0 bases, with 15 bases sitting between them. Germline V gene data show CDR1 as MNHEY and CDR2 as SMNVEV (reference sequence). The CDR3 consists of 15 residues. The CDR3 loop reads CASSLTGHSSYEQYF. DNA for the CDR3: TGTGCCAGCAGCCTGACAGGTCATAGCTCCTACGAGCAGTACTTC.

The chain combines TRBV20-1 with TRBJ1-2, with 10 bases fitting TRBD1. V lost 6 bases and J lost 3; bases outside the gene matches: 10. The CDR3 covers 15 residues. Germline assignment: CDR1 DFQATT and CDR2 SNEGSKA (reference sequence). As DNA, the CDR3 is TGCAGTGCCCTCATCCGGGACAGGGGAGACTATGGCTACACCTTC. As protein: CSALIRDRGDYGYTF.

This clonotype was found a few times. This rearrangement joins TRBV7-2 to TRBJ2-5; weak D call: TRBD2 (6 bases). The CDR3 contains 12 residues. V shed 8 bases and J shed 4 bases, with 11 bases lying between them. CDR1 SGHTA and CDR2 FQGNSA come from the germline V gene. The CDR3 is CASCVRGETQYF. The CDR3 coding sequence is TGTGCCAGCTGCGTGCGGGGAGAGACCCAGTACTTC. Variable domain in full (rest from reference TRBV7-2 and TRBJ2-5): GAGVSQSPSNKVTEKGKDVELRCDPISGHTALYWYRQSLGQGLEFLIYFQGNSAPDKSGLPSDRFSAERTGGSVSTLTIQRTQQEDSAVYLCASCVRGETQYFGPGTRLLVL.

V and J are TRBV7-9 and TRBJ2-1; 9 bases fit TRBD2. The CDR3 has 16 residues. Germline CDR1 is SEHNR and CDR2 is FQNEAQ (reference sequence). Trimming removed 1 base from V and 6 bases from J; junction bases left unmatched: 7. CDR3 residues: CASSLDSGSFGNEQFF. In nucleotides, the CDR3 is TGTGCCAGCAGCTTAGATAGCGGGAGTTTCGGCAATGAGCAGTTCTTC.

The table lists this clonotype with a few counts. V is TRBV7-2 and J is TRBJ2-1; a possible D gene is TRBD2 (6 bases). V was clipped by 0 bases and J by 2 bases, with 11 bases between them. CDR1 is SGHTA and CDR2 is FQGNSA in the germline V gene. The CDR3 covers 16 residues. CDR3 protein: CASSLAGGVPYNEQFF. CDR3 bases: TGTGCCAGCAGCTTAGCGGGCGGGGTCCCCTACAATGAGCAGTTCTTC.

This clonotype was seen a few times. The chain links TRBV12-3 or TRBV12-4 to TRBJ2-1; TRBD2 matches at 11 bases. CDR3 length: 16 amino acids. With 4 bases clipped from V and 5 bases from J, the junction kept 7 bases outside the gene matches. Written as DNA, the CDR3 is TGTGCCAGCAGTTCAAGACTAGCGGGGCCTAACAATGAGCAGTTCTTC. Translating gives CASSSRLAGPNNEQFF.

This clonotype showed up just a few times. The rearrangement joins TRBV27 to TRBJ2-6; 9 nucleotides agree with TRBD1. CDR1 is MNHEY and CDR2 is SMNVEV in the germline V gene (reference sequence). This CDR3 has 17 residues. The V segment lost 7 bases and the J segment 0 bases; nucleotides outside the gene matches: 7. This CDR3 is CASTRTGDYSGANVLTF. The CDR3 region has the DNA TGTGCCAGCACACGGACAGGGGATTACTCTGGGGCCAACGTCCTGACTTTC.

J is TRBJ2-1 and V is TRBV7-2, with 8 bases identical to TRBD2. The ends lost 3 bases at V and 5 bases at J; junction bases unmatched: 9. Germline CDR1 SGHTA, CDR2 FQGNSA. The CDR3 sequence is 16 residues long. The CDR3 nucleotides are TGTGCCAGCAGCTTGTTGCCGGGACTAGAAGACAATGAGCAGTTCTTC. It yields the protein CASSLLPGLEDNEQFF.

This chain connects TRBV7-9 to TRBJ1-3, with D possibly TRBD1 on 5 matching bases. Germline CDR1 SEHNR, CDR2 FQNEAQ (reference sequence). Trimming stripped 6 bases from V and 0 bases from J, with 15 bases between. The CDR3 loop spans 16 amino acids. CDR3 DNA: TGTGCCAGCAGACCCGGGACTATAATCTCTGGAAACACCATATATTTT. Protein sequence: CASRPGTIISGNTIYF.

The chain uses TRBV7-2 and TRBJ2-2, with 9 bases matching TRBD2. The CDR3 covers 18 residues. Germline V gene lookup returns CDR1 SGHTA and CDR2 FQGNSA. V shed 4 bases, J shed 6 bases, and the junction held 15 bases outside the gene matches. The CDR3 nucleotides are TGTGCCAGCAGCTCCCTCTCGAGGGGCGGGAGGGCCGCCGGGGAGCTGTTTTTT. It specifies CASSSLSRGGRAAGELFF.

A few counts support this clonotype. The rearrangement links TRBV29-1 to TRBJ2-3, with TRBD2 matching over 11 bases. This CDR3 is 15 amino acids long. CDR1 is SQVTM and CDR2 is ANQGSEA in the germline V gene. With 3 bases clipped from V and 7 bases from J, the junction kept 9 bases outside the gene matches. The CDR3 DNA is TGCAGCGTTGACCTCACTAGCGGGAGTAGGTATACGCAGTATTTT. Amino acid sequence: CSVDLTSGSRYTQYF.

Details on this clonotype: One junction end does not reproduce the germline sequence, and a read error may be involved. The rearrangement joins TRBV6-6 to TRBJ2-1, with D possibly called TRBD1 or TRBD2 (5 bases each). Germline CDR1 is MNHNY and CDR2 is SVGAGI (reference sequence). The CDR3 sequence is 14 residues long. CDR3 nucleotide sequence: TGTGCCAGCACAAGAGGGACCTCCAACAATGAGCAGTTCTTC. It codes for CASTRGTSNNEQFF.